This entry features one T cell receptor beta chain sequence. Its antigen is unidentified. CDR1 and CDR2 from the germline V gene are MDHEN and SYDVKM. The CDR3 sequence is 14 residues long. V lost 4 bases and J lost 4, with 13 bases in between. Between days 10 and 11 of culture, CD4+ T cells were separated out. The infection with SARS-CoV-2 (confirmed by PCR) occurred in this person between March and December 2020. BNT162b2 vaccine or mRNA-1273 vaccine was given to participants in two doses. On day 3 and again on day 7, half the medium was replaced with IL-2 medium. This sample was included in a study of vaccination effects on CD4 cells after COVID-19. The data were produced by immunoSEQ multiplex PCR, yet TCRdb's version contains in-frame clones alone and is incomplete. The sample lists 40,000 to 55,000 clones; approximately 82% were seen once. Whole-study findings and limits: New vaccine-induced clones dominated convalescents' post-vaccine spike-reactive clones. No early post-infection timepoints were available in the study, which also included few convalescent patients.

The starting material was CD4+ T cells from PBMCs cultured without peptide, obtained after COVID-19 vaccination. This TCR was recovered from a human donor who had a prior SARS-CoV-2 infection. The rearrangement uses TRBV28 and TRBJ2-5; no definite D call. The CDR3 protein is CASSYRSLPETQYF. The CDR3 DNA is TGTGCCAGCAGTTATAGGTCTTTACCAGAGACCCAGTACTTC.